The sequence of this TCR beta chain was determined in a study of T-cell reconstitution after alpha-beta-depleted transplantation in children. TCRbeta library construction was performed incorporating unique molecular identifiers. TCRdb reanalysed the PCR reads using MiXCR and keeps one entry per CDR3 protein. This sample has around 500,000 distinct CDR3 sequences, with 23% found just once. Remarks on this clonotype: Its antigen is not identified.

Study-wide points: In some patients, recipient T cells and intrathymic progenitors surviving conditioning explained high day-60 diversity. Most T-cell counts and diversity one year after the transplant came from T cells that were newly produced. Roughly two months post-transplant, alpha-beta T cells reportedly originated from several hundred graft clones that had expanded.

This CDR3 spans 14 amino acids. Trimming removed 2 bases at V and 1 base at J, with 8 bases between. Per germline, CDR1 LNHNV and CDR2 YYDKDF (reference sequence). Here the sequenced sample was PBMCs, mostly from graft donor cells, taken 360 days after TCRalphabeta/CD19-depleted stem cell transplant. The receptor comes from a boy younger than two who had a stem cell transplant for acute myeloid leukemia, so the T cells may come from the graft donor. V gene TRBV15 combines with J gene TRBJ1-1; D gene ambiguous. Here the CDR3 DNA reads TGTGCCACCAGCAGACCGGGTCGGAACACTGAAGCTTTCTTT. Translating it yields CATSRPGRNTEAFF.